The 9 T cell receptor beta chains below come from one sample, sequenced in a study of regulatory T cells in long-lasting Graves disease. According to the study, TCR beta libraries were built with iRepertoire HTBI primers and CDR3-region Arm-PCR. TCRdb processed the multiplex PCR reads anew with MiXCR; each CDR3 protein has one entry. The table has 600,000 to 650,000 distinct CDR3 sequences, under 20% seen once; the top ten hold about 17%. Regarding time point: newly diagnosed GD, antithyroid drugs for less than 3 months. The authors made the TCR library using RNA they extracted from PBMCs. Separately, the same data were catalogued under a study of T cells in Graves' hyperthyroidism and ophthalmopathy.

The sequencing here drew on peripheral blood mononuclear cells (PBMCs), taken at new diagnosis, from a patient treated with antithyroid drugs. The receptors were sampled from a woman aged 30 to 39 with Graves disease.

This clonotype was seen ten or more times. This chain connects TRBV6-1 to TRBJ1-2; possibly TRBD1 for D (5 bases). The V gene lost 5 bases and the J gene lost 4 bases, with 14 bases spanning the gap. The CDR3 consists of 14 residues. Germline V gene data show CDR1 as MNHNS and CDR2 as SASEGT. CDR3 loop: CASSKLRAGYGYTF. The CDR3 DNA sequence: TGTGCCAGCAGTAAACTCAGGGCTGGCTATGGCTACACCTTC.

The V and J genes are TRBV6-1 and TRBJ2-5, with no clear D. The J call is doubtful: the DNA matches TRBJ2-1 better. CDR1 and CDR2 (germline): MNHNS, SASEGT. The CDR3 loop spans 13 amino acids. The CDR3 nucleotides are TGTGCCAGCTGTGGATCTGGTCTTAATGAGCAGTTCTTC. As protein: CASCGSGLNEQFF.

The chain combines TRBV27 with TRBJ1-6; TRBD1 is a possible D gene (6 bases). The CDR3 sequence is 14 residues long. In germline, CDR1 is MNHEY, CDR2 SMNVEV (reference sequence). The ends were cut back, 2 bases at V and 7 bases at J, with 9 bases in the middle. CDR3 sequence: CASSLGGPNSPLHF. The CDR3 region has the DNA TGTGCCAGCAGTTTAGGGGGGCCGAATTCACCCCTCCACTTT.

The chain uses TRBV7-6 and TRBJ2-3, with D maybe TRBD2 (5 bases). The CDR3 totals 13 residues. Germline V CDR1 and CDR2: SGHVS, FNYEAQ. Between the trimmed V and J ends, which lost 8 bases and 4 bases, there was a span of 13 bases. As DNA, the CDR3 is TGTGCCAGCGGGAGTGGGAAAGCAGATACGCAGTATTTT. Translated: CASGSGKADTQYF.

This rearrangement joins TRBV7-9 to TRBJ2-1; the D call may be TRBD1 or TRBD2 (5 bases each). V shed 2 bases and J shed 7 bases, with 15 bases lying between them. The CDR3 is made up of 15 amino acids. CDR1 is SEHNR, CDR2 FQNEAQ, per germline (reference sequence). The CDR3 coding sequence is TGTGCCAGCAGCTTATCTTATGGGAGACAGAATGAGCAGTTCTTC. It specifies CASSLSYGRQNEQFF.

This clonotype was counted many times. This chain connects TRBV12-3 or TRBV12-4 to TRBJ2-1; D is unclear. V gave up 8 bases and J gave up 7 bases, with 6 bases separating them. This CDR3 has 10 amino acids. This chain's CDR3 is CASLGNEQFF. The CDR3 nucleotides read TGTGCCAGCCTCGGGAATGAGCAGTTCTTC.

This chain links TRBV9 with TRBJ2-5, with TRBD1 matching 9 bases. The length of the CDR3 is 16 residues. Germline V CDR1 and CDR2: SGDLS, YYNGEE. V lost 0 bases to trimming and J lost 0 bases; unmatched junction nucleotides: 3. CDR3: CASSVDRTGDQETQYF. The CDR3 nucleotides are TGTGCCAGCAGCGTAGATAGGACAGGGGACCAAGAGACCCAGTACTTC. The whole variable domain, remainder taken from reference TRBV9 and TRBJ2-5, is DSGVTQTPKHLITATGQRVTLRCSPRSGDLSVYWYQQSLDQGLQFLIQYYNGEERAKGNILERFSAQQFPDLHSELNLSSLELGDSALYFCASSVDRTGDQETQYFGPGTRLLVL.

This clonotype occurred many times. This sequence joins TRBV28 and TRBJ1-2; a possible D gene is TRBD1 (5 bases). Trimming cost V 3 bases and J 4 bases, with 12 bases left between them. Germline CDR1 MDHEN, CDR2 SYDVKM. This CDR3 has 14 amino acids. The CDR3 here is CASSFIDSFYGYTF. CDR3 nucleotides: TGTGCCAGCAGTTTTATTGACAGCTTCTATGGCTACACCTTC.

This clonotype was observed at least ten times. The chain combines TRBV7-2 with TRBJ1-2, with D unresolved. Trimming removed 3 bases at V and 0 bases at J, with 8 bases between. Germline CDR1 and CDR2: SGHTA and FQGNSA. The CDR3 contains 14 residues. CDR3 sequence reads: CASSLEGANYGYTF. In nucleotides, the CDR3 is TGTGCCAGCAGCTTGGAGGGAGCTAACTATGGCTACACCTTC.